This TCR beta chain came from a study of human T cells and chemical hapten exposure. The CDR3 is 14 amino acids. V lost 2 bases, J lost 8 bases, and 13 bases lay in between. TCRdb re-called the RACE reads through MiXCR, storing one row per CDR3 protein. This table has about 340,000 distinct CDR3 sequences, 6% to 8.5% appearing once. Time point specified: patch test 1, 2 weeks after DPC sensitization. Treatment described: therapeutic diphenylcyclopropenone sensitization with weekly scalp DPC. This specimen was whole blood, taken in connection with sensitization to the hapten diphenylcyclopropenone (DPC). The sequence came from a young woman with alopecia areata. Some clones in this sample may be carry-over from other donors' samples. The rearrangement uses TRBV12-3 or TRBV12-4 and TRBJ2-4, with D tentatively TRBD1 or TRBD2 (6 bases each). CDR3 bases: TGTGCCAGCAGTTTAACCGGGGGCGTAGACATTCAGTACTTC. Amino acid sequence: CASSLTGGVDIQYF.